One and the same sample provided the 2 T cell receptor beta chains below, sequenced in a study of cytomegalovirus exposure and HLA in healthy donors (dated by TCRdb to the late 2010s). Receptor libraries were prepared by the immunoSEQ multiplex PCR assay. For the multiplex PCR, a mixture combining 60 forward primers for TCR Vbeta segments and 13 reverse primers for TCR Jbeta segments was used. In TCRdb, the immuneACCESS table is reduced to in-frame sequences with V and J assigned. These tables do not hold every clone; where another copy was compared, an unresolved V gene accounts for under half, and the others remain unexplained. The sample has fewer than 200,000 clones on record, 72% of them singletons. Jointly, the top ten make up about 2.5% of the sample. Sequenced input: PBMCs. The receptor source for this set is a human donor in good health.

The genes are TRBV4-3 and TRBJ1-6, with unresolved D. The CDR3 has 16 amino acids. Germline CDR1 and CDR2: LGHNA and YSLEER. V lost 0 bases, J lost 9 bases, and 15 bases lay in between. In DNA, the CDR3 is TGCGCCAGCAGCCAAGATCTAAGCATGCTCGGTTCACCCCTCCACTTT. Protein sequence: CASSQDLSMLGSPLHF.

This clone was recorded a few times. V usage is TRBV15 and J usage is TRBJ1-1; D remains ambiguous. The CDR3 covers 12 residues. Germline V gene lookup returns CDR1 LNHNV and CDR2 YYDKDF (reference sequence). V dropped 0 bases and J dropped 4 bases, with 3 bases sitting between them. The CDR3 nucleotides are TGTGCCACCAGCAGAGATATCACTGAAGCTTTCTTT. This sequence encodes CATSRDITEAFF.